One sample yielded the 22 T cell receptor beta chains listed below, sequenced in a study of CD8+ T cells in alopecia areata. Once RNA had been extracted, it was reverse transcribed into cDNA to act as the sequencing template. Only in-frame clones appear in the TCRdb table, and some are missing; sequencing was by immunoSEQ multiplex PCR. The data contain some 170,000 clones, about 53% of them singletons. The sample's treatment: oral pan-JAK inhibitor, 5-10 mg twice daily. The sequences come from CD8+ T cells sorted from blood, collected at week 24, from a patient treated with tofacitinib. These receptors were collected from a human donor with alopecia areata.

This clone was picked up a small number of times. This chain connects TRBV20-1 to TRBJ1-2, with a tentative D call TRBD1 (6 bases). With 6 bases removed from V and 10 bases from J, the gap between germline ends came to 15 bases. CDR3 length: 11 amino acids. The V gene's germline CDR1 is DFQATT and CDR2 SNEGSKA (reference sequence). The CDR3 DNA sequence: TGCAGTGCCCCACAGGGAACCCTCTACACCTTC. Encoded protein: CSAPQGTLYTF.

The chain carries TRBV15 and TRBJ2-1; D ambiguous. Germline values: CDR1 LNHNV, CDR2 YYDKDF (reference sequence). V was cut by 5 bases and J by 15 bases, with 14 bases left in between. This CDR3 has 11 amino acids. The CDR3 protein is CATSSLGMWFF. The CDR3 DNA sequence: TGTGCCACCAGCTCCCTGGGTATGTGGTTCTTC.

The chain couples TRBV5-6 to TRBJ2-7, with a tentative D call TRBD1 (6 bases). The CDR3 is 16 residues long. Germline V gene data show CDR1 as SGHDT and CDR2 as YYEEEE. Deletions cut 3 bases from V and 3 bases from J, with 19 bases between. CDR3 residues: CASSSVQGQRGYEQYF. In DNA, the CDR3 is TGTGCCAGCAGCTCGGTGCAGGGACAAAGAGGCTACGAGCAGTACTTC.

The rearrangement uses TRBV7-2 and TRBJ2-1; 9 bases line up with TRBD2. The CDR3 is made up of 15 amino acids. CDR1 SGHTA and CDR2 FQGNSA come from the germline V gene. J was trimmed by 6 bases and V by 5 bases; bases with no gene match: 8. CDR3 nucleotides: TGTGCCAGCAGCCCGCGGGGGGGAATAGGCAATGAGCAGTTCTTC. Its translation is CASSPRGGIGNEQFF.

The gene calls are TRBV9 and TRBJ2-5; possibly TRBD2 for D (6 bases). Trimming shortened V by 7 bases and J by 4 bases, and 8 bases separated the two germline ends. Per germline, CDR1 SGDLS and CDR2 YYNGEE. The CDR3 loop spans 11 amino acids. DNA of the CDR3: TGTGCCAGCGGGGGAGGAGAGACCCAGTACTTC. Its protein is CASGGGETQYF.

The rearrangement joins TRBV4-3 to TRBJ1-1; no reliable D call. Germline values: CDR1 LGHNA, CDR2 YSLEER. This CDR3 contains 15 residues. Trimming cost V 0 bases and J 7 bases, with 15 bases left between them. CDR3 DNA: TGCGCCAGCAGCCAAGATCGGGCCCTATACAGTGAAGCTTTCTTT. This encodes CASSQDRALYSEAFF.

V gene TRBV4-3 combines with J gene TRBJ2-1; D may be TRBD2 (6 bases). Germline V gene lookup returns CDR1 LGHNA and CDR2 YSLEER. CDR3 length: 13 residues. V was clipped by 3 bases and J by 8 bases, with 11 bases between them. DNA of the CDR3: TGCGCCAGCAGCCAGCACGGGACTGATGAGCAGTTCTTC. It is translated as CASSQHGTDEQFF.

In this sample, this clone turned up a few times. J is TRBJ2-3 and V is TRBV30; no reliable D call. CDR1 and CDR2 from the germline V gene are GTSNPN and SVGIG (reference sequence). The CDR3 runs 15 residues. Between the trimmed V and J ends, which lost 6 bases and 0 bases, there was a span of 16 bases. For the CDR3, the DNA is TGTGCCTGTGCCCTTACCACCTCAAGCACAGATACGCAGTATTTT. It codes for CACALTTSSTDTQYF. Full variable domain (missing parts from reference TRBV30 and TRBJ2-3): SQTIHQWPATLVQPVGSPLSLECTVEGTSNPNLYWYRQAAGRGLQLLFYSVGIGQISSEVPQNLSASRPQDRQFILSSKKLLLSDSGFYLCACALTTSSTDTQYFGPGTRLTVL.

The gene calls are TRBV30 and TRBJ2-2; 7 bases fit TRBD1. This CDR3 is built from 13 residues. Germline assignment: CDR1 GTSNPN and CDR2 SVGIG (reference sequence). V shed 5 bases, J shed 5 bases, and the junction held 5 bases outside the gene matches. The CDR3 nucleotides are TGTGCCTGGGACGCAGGGGGAACCGGGGAGCTGTTTTTT. Translated, it gives CAWDAGGTGELFF.

The J gene is TRBJ1-3, the V gene TRBV7-2, with 7 bases aligning to TRBD1. The CDR3 is 16 residues long. Per the germline V gene, CDR1 is SGHTA and CDR2 is FQGNSA. Unmatched junction bases numbered 11, after V lost 6 bases and J lost 3 bases. This chain's CDR3 is CASSRGQWGLGNTIYF. The DNA of the CDR3 is TGTGCCAGCAGTCGGGGACAGTGGGGACTTGGAAACACCATATATTTT. Full variable domain (outside the CDR3, taken from reference TRBV7-2 and TRBJ1-3): GAGVSQSPSNKVTEKGKDVELRCDPISGHTALYWYRQSLGQGLEFLIYFQGNSAPDKSGLPSDRFSAERTGGSVSTLTIQRTQQEDSAVYLCASSRGQWGLGNTIYFGEGSWLTVV.

The V call is TRBV15, the J call TRBJ2-2, with D perhaps being TRBD1 or TRBD2 (5 bases each). The CDR3 is 14 residues long. CDR1 LNHNV and CDR2 YYDKDF come from the germline V gene (reference sequence). The V gene lost 0 bases and the J gene lost 9 bases, with 11 bases spanning the gap. The CDR3 region has the DNA TGTGCCACCAGCAGAGATCGCAGGGACCGGGAGCTGTTTTTT. It encodes CATSRDRRDRELFF.

This clone was detected only a few times. The chain has TRBV2 and TRBJ1-2; D call uncertain. There are 13 residues in the CDR3. Germline CDR1 is SNHLY and CDR2 is FYNNEI. Trimming stripped 7 bases from V and 1 base from J, with 10 bases between. The CDR3 sequence is CASKRGDNYGYTF. For the CDR3, the DNA is TGTGCCAGCAAGAGAGGAGATAACTATGGCTACACCTTC.

The chain joins TRBV5-1 to TRBJ2-3; D unclear. Germline-derived CDR1 and CDR2 are SGHRS and YFSETQ. The CDR3 has 12 amino acids. V lost 4 bases and J lost 2, with 5 bases in between. The CDR3 region is CASSRNTDTQYF. The CDR3 region has the DNA TGCGCCAGCAGCCGGAACACAGATACGCAGTATTTT.

The J gene is TRBJ1-1, the V gene TRBV5-6; D call uncertain. This CDR3 contains 12 residues. Trimming left V 7 bases short and J 8 bases short, with 15 bases between. Germline V gene lookup returns CDR1 SGHDT and CDR2 YYEEEE. CDR3 in DNA: TGTGCCAGCGGTCCCGGGCGGATCGAAGCTTTCTTT. It is translated as CASGPGRIEAFF.

This chain uses TRBV10-3 with TRBJ1-2; D is possibly TRBD1 (6 bases). The germline CDR1 and CDR2 sequences are ENHRY and SYGVKD. The CDR3 is 15 amino acids. The V end lost 2 bases, the J end lost 0 bases, and 10 bases lay between the germline ends. The CDR3 DNA reads as TGTGCCATCAGTGAGGGGACATCAGCTAACTATGGCTACACCTTC. Translation: CAISEGTSANYGYTF.

The sample holds a few counts of this clone. This chain connects TRBV5-1 to TRBJ2-6; 9 bases agree with TRBD1. J lost 0 bases, V lost 2 bases, and 9 bases had no gene match. The CDR3 loop spans 19 amino acids. Per germline, CDR1 SGHRS and CDR2 YFSETQ. The CDR3 loop is CASSLSGQGTNSGANVLTF. CDR3 sequence (DNA): TGCGCCAGCAGCTTATCCGGACAGGGGACGAACTCTGGGGCCAACGTCCTGACTTTC.

The CDR3 protein is CASSLPGADVEAFF. The CDR3 DNA follows: TGTGCCAGCAGCTTACCGGGGGCGGACGTTGAAGCTTTCTTT. The V gene is TRBV7-8, the J gene TRBJ1-1; a possible D gene is TRBD1 (6 bases). Germline V gene sequence: CDR1 SGHVS, CDR2 FQNEAQ. CDR3 length equals 14 residues. V gave up 2 bases and J gave up 7 bases, with 14 bases separating them.

This clone was detected only a few times. This rearrangement joins TRBV10-3 to TRBJ2-7; D remains ambiguous. CDR3 size: 12 residues. Germline V gene sequence: CDR1 ENHRY, CDR2 SYGVKD. Trimming removed 0 bases from V and 4 bases from J, with 4 bases in between. The DNA for the CDR3 is TGTGCCATCAGTGAGTCGGATTACGAGCAGTACTTC. It encodes CAISESDYEQYF.

This clone has only a few counts. The V call is TRBV19, the J call TRBJ2-2, with D uncertain. CDR3 size: 14 residues. Between the trimmed V and J ends, which lost 5 bases and 5 bases, there was a span of 12 bases. Germline CDR1 reads LNHDA; CDR2 reads SQIVND (reference sequence). The CDR3 bases are TGTGCCAGTAGTGCCCGATCTTGGACCGGGGAGCTGTTTTTT. Protein sequence: CASSARSWTGELFF.

This chain links TRBV15 with TRBJ2-2, with D uncertain. Per germline, CDR1 LNHNV and CDR2 YYDKDF (reference sequence). The CDR3 totals 14 residues. With 0 bases removed from V and 3 bases from J, the gap between germline ends came to 5 bases. The CDR3 DNA reads TGTGCCACCAGCAGAGATGGCTACACCGGGGAGCTGTTTTTT. This encodes CATSRDGYTGELFF.

There are a few counts of this clone. The rearrangement links TRBV29-1 to TRBJ2-6; 8 positions agree with TRBD2. Germline V CDR1 and CDR2: SQVTM, ANQGSEA. The CDR3 is 15 amino acids. After removal of 5 bases from V and 0 bases from J, the junction contained 3 bases not matched to a gene. The CDR3 region is CSVTGTSSGANVLTF. Written as DNA, the CDR3 is TGCAGCGTTACCGGGACTAGCTCTGGGGCCAACGTCCTGACTTTC.

This chain links TRBV7-2 with TRBJ2-2; D is unresolved. Looked up from germline, CDR1 is SGHTA and CDR2 is FQGNSA. The germline V and J ends were trimmed by 2 bases and 1 base, with 8 bases remaining between them. The CDR3 is 15 residues long. The CDR3, as DNA: TGTGCCAGCAGCTTAAGGCTACAGAACACCGGGGAGCTGTTTTTT. Translating it yields CASSLRLQNTGELFF.